This paragraph reports one T cell receptor (beta chain). What it binds is unknown. The record originates from a study of T cell responses to AZD1222 COVID-19 vaccine. Study-level results: Clonal diversity may have been underestimated in mostly white British donors. Only six people who got AZD1222 tested seropositive at baseline. Increased Spike-specific TCR breadth and depth were observed after two AZD1222 doses.

Clones were sequenced by immunoSEQ multiplex PCR, and TCRdb holds only the in-frame ones, with some missing. The repertoire has about 75,000 clones, around 86% of them found once; the top ten carry roughly 18%. Trimming removed 11 bases at V and 1 base at J, with 11 bases between. The CDR3 totals 12 residues. Germline CDR1 and CDR2: MNHEY and SVGAGI. Material: peripheral blood, obtained 28 days after the second AZD1222 dose. This clonotype was obtained from an adult who received the AZD1222 COVID-19 vaccine. The chain has TRBV6-5 and TRBJ1-1; D ambiguous. The CDR3 is CAVRRQNTEAFF. In nucleotides, the CDR3 is TGTGCCGTTCGACGGCAGAACACTGAAGCTTTCTTT.